The 10 T cell receptor beta chains listed next were all sequenced from one sample in a study of T-cell reconstitution after alpha-beta-depleted transplantation in children. Regarding the study as a whole: T-cell numbers and diversity one year post-transplant derived largely from freshly generated T cells.

Their specific antigens are unknown. Unique molecular identifiers tagged the TCRbeta library. TCRdb passed the PCR reads through MiXCR, listing each CDR3 protein once. The data contain some 300,000 distinct CDR3 sequences, less than 9.5% of them singletons. The sample was peripheral blood, taken 360 days after TCRalphabeta/CD19-depleted stem cell transplant. Receptors originate from a female patient between 2 and 10 years old who had a stem cell transplant for Fanconi anemia, so the T cells may come from the graft donor.

The sample holds many counts of this clonotype. This sequence joins TRBV10-3 and TRBJ2-2; the D gene is possibly TRBD2 (8 bases). V lost 3 bases and J lost 1, with 15 bases in between. Germline V gene lookup returns CDR1 ENHRY and CDR2 SYGVKD. This CDR3 is built from 17 residues. CDR3 region: CAISDGRGQLNTGELFF. CDR3 sequence (DNA): TGTGCCATCAGTGACGGGAGGGGACAGCTGAACACCGGGGAGCTGTTTTTT.

The sample holds many counts of this clonotype. V is TRBV5-5 and J is TRBJ2-5; 8 bases map to TRBD1. Germline V lookup: CDR1 SGHKS, CDR2 YYEKEE (reference sequence). Trimming cost V 4 bases and J 5 bases; bases outside gene matches: 7. The CDR3 is made up of 14 amino acids. The CDR3 loop is CASSPRTGWETQYF. The CDR3 region has the DNA TGTGCCAGCAGCCCCCGGACAGGGTGGGAGACCCAGTACTTC.

At least ten counts were recorded for this clonotype. The chain joins TRBV6-5 to TRBJ2-5; 7 positions match TRBD2. The CDR3 has 15 residues. CDR1 MNHEY and CDR2 SVGAGI come from the germline V gene. V was clipped by 0 bases and J by 3 bases; unmatched bases: 4. CDR3 DNA sequence: TGTGCCAGCAGTTACTCGTTTCGGGGGGAAGAGACCCAGTACTTC. It is translated as CASSYSFRGEETQYF.

This clonotype was recorded a few times. The chain joins TRBV29-1 to TRBJ1-6, with D unresolved. The CDR3 is made up of 13 amino acids. The V gene's germline CDR1 is SQVTM and CDR2 ANQGSEA. Trimming shortened V by 7 bases and J by 12 bases, and 19 bases separated the two germline ends. The CDR3 region has the DNA TGCAGCGCCGCGTACGGGCCTATCGGACCCCTCCACTTT. Its protein product is CSAAYGPIGPLHF.

The V gene is TRBV4-3, the J gene TRBJ1-1; the D is unclear. The CDR3 is 15 amino acids. Trimming cost V 1 base and J 0 bases, with 9 bases left between them. Per germline, CDR1 LGHNA and CDR2 YSLEER. CDR3 nucleotides: TGCGCCAGCAGCCAAGTTCTGGGTCTGAACACTGAAGCTTTCTTT. It yields the protein CASSQVLGLNTEAFF.

This clonotype has just a few counts. The V gene is TRBV4-2, the J gene TRBJ2-2; D unclear. There are 14 residues in the CDR3. Trimming took 1 base from V and 6 from J, leaving 9 bases between them. Germline lookup yields CDR1 LGHNA and CDR2 YNFKEQ. CDR3 nucleotide sequence: TGTGCCAGCAGCCAAGGTTGGCAGGCCGGGGAGCTGTTTTTT. The encoded protein is CASSQGWQAGELFF.

The V call is TRBV3-1, the J call TRBJ2-6, with D unresolved. Germline V gene sequence: CDR1 LGHDT, CDR2 YNNKEL (reference sequence). The CDR3 has 15 residues. V lost 2 bases and J 4 bases, leaving 9 bases between the germline ends. CDR3 amino acids: CASSQPPSGANVLTF. CDR3 sequence (DNA): TGTGCCAGCAGCCAACCGCCTTCGGGGGCCAACGTCCTGACTTTC.

The genes are TRBV5-6 and TRBJ2-3; D not certain. CDR1 and CDR2 from the germline V gene are SGHDT and YYEEEE. The CDR3 contains 12 residues. Trimming pared 3 bases from V and 4 bases from J, leaving 6 bases between. CDR3 loop: CASSSMSDTQYF. CDR3 bases: TGTGCCAGCAGCTCCATGTCAGATACGCAGTATTTT. The complete variable domain, with remaining parts taken from reference TRBV5-6 and TRBJ2-3, reads DAGVTQSPTHLIKTRGQQVTLRCSPKSGHDTVSWYQQALGQGPQFIFQYYEEEERQRGNFPDRFSGHQFPNYSSELNVNALLLGDSALYLCASSSMSDTQYFGPGTRLTVL.

The chain combines TRBV6-5 with TRBJ2-7, with D possibly TRBD1 on 5 matching bases. Germline V gene lookup returns CDR1 MNHEY and CDR2 SVGAGI. The V and J ends lost 0 bases and 0 bases respectively, with 12 bases between them. This CDR3 region has 16 residues. The CDR3 region has the DNA TGTGCCAGCAGTTACTCGGTTCAGGGTTTCTCCTACGAGCAGTACTTC. As protein: CASSYSVQGFSYEQYF.

The V and J genes are TRBV28 and TRBJ2-7, with a tentative D call TRBD2 (6 bases). The CDR3 extends over 14 amino acids. V dropped 5 bases and J dropped 4 bases, with 15 bases sitting between them. The V gene's germline CDR1 is MDHEN and CDR2 SYDVKM. The CDR3, as DNA: TGTGCCAGCAGTCCACCCGGGACTTCTTACGAGCAGTACGTC. Amino acids: CASSPPGTSYEQYV.